These T cell receptor beta chains were read from a single sample in a study of response to subunit inactivated influenza vaccine. TCRdb re-called the RT-PCR reads through MiXCR, storing one row per CDR3 protein. The sample records more than 450,000 distinct CDR3 sequences, about an eighth being singletons. Here the sequenced sample was PBMCs from blood, taken on the day of vaccination. Source of these receptors: a man aged 50 to 59 who received an inactivated influenza vaccine. Both conserved end residues are part of each CDR3. D genes are given only for firm matches. Not all rows give a size; the values are once, few, many and, for expanded clones, a class.

clone_size,d_call,v_call,j_call,cdr3_aa,cdr3_nt
few,TRBD2,TRBV20-1,TRBJ2-3,CSATGTSGGIWDTQYF,TGCAGTGCTACCGGGACTAGCGGGGGGATCTGGGATACGCAGTATTTT
-,-,TRBV20-1,TRBJ2-1,CSARGQTFRSHEQFF,TGCAGTGCCAGAGGACAGACATTCCGGTCGCATGAGCAGTTCTTC
few,-,TRBV3-1,TRBJ2-6,CASSQGFRAGANVLTF,TGTGCCAGCAGCCAAGGTTTCAGGGCTGGGGCCAACGTCCTGACTTTC
-,-,TRBV4-2,TRBJ2-5,CASSQEYTVLGETQYF,TGTGCCAGCAGCCAAGAATATACGGTGTTGGGGGAGACCCAGTACTTC
many,TRBD1,TRBV2,TRBJ1-1,CASRGDRNTEAFF,TGTGCCAGCAGGGGGGACAGGAACACTGAAGCTTTCTTT
-,-,TRBV4-3,TRBJ2-7,CASSQDNGDEQYF,TGCGCCAGCAGCCAAGATAACGGGGACGAGCAGTACTTC
-,-,TRBV20-1,TRBJ2-1,CSARPISEQFF,TGCAGTGCTAGACCAATAAGTGAGCAGTTCTTC
few,TRBD1,TRBV5-1,TRBJ2-2,CASSWTGVGSGELFF,TGCGCCAGCAGCTGGACAGGGGTTGGAAGCGGGGAGCTGTTTTTT
few,TRBD2,TRBV7-8,TRBJ2-1,CASSLGSSGGGEQFF,TGTGCCAGCAGCTTAGGATCTAGCGGGGGGGGTGAGCAGTTCTTC
-,-,TRBV7-3,TRBJ2-3,CASSLNTGPDTQYF,TGTGCCAGCAGCTTAAATACAGGGCCAGATACGCAGTATTTT
many,-,TRBV5-1,TRBJ1-2,CASSLESGNYGYTF,TGCGCCAGCAGCTTGGAATCGGGGAACTATGGCTACACCTTC
few,-,TRBV7-8,TRBJ1-2,CASSFYREKVGGYTF,TGTGCCAGCAGCTTCTACAGGGAGAAGGTGGGGGGCTACACCTTC
-,TRBD1,TRBV5-4,TRBJ2-5,CATGTGNAQETQYF,TGTGCCACCGGGACAGGGAATGCCCAAGAGACCCAGTACTTC
-,TRBD2,TRBV5-1,TRBJ2-1,CASSPRGLAGAYSYNEQFF,TGCGCCAGCAGCCCGAGAGGGCTAGCGGGGGCCTACTCCTACAATGAGCAGTTCTTC
many,-,TRBV7-6,TRBJ1-1,CASSLSGGNTEAFF,TGTGCCAGCAGCTTGTCTGGGGGGAACACTGAAGCTTTCTTT
-,TRBD2,TRBV9,TRBJ2-1,CASSAGLAGSYNEQFF,TGTGCCAGCAGCGCGGGACTAGCGGGAAGCTACAATGAGCAGTTCTTC
many,-,TRBV6-5,TRBJ2-1,CASSYSISSVSYNEQFF,TGTGCCAGCAGTTACTCGATATCTAGCGTTTCCTACAATGAGCAGTTCTTC
-,-,TRBV5-1,TRBJ1-1,CASNVGTGSEAFF,TGCGCCAGCAATGTAGGTACTGGGTCTGAAGCTTTCTTT
few,TRBD1,TRBV24-1,TRBJ2-3,CATSDTGQDVTDTQYF,TGTGCCACCAGTGATACGGGACAGGATGTAACAGATACGCAGTATTTT
-,-,TRBV28,TRBJ2-5,CASSFLDSAGETQYF,TGTGCCAGCAGTTTCCTCGACAGTGCGGGGGAGACCCAGTACTTC
few,-,TRBV5-6,TRBJ2-4,CASSERTAVTYF,TGTGCCAGCAGCGAAAGGACCGCCGTAACGTACTTC